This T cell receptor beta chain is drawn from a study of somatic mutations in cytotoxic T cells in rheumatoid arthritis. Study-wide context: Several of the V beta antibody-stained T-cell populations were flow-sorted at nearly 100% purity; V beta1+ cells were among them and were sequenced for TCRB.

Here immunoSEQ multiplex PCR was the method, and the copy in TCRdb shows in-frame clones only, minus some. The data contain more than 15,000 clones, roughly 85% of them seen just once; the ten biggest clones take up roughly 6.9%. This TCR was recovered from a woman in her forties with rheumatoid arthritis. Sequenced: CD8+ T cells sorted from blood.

The CDR3 sequence is CASGRINTGELFF. The CDR3 nucleotides are TGTGCCAGCGGGCGAATAAACACCGGGGAGCTGTTTTTT. The chain carries TRBV6-1 and TRBJ2-2; D is unresolved. Deletions cut 8 bases from V and 2 bases from J, with 9 bases between. Germline V gives CDR1 MNHNS, CDR2 SASEGT. The CDR3 contains 13 residues.